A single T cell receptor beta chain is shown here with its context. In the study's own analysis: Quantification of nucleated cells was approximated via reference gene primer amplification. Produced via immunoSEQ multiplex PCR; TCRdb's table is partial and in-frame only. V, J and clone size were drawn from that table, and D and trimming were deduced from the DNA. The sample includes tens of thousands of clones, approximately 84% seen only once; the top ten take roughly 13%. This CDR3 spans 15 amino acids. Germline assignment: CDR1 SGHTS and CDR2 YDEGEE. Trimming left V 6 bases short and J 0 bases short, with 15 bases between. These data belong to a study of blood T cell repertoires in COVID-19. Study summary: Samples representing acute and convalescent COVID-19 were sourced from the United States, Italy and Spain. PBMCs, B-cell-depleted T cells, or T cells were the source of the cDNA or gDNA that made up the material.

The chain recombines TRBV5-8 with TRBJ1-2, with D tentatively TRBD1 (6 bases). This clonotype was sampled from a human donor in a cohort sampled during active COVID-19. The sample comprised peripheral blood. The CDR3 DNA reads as TGTGCCAGCACCTCGGGACACCAGTCTAACTATGGCTACACCTTC. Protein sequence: CASTSGHQSNYGYTF.